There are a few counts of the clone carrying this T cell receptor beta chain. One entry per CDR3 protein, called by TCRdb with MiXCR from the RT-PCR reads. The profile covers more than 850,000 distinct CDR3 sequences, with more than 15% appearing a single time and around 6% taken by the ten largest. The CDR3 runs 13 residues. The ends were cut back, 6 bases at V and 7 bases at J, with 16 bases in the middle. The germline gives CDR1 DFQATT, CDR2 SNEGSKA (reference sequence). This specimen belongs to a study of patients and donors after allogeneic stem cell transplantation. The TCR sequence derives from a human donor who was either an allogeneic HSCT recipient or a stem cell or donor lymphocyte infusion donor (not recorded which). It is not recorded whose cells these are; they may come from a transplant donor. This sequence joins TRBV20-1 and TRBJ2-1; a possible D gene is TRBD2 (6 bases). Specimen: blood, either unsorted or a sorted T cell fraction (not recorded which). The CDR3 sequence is CSARPGLGNEQFF. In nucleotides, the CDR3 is TGCAGTGCCAGGCCGGGACTGGGTAATGAGCAGTTCTTC.